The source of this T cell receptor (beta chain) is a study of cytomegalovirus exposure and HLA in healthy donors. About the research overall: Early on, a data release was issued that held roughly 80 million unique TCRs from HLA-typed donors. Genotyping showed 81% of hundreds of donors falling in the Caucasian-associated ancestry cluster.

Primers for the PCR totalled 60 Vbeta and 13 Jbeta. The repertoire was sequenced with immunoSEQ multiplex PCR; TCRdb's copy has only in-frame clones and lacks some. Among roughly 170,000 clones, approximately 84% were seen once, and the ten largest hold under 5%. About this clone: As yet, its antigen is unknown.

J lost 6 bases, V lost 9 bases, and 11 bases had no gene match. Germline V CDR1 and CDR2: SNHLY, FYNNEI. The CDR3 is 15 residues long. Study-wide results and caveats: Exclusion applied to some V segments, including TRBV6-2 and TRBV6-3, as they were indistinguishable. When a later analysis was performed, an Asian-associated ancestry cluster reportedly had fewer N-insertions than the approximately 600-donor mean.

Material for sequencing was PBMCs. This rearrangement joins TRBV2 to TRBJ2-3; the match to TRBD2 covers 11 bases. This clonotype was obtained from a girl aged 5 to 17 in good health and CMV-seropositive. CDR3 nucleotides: TGTGCCAGGCGGCGACTAGCGGGGTCGTTGGATACGCAGTATTTT. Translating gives CARRRLAGSLDTQYF.